Given below is one T cell receptor beta chain in context. Its antigen is unknown. TCRdb fed the RT-PCR reads into MiXCR, producing one record per CDR3 protein. This sample has about 240,000 distinct CDR3 sequences, with approximately 12% found just once. The sample comes from a study of response to subunit inactivated influenza vaccine. The study's findings and limits: Authors suggested each seasonal flu vaccination may recruit only limited numbers of new T cells.

Trimming took off 5 bases at V and 3 bases at J, with 13 bases between the two ends. In germline, CDR1 is SGHVS, CDR2 FNYEAQ. CDR3 length: 14 residues. Here the sequenced sample was non-naive T cells sorted from PBMCs, taken 14 days before vaccination. This receptor was obtained from a man between 45 and 60 years old who received an inactivated influenza vaccine. The V and J genes are TRBV7-6 and TRBJ2-5, with D tentatively TRBD1 (6 bases). CDR3: CASSVHRAEETQYF. In nucleotides, the CDR3 is TGTGCCAGCAGCGTTCACAGGGCTGAAGAGACCCAGTACTTC.